Listed below are T cell receptor beta chains from one sample, sequenced in a study of response to subunit inactivated influenza vaccine. MiXCR was run by TCRdb on the RT-PCR reads, yielding one entry per CDR3 protein. The data hold a few hundred thousand distinct CDR3 sequences, with approximately 11% observed a single time. This sample also belongs to another study, concerning T cells expressing NK-cell markers.

Sequencing was performed on PBMCs from blood, taken on the day of vaccination. These receptors came from a man over 45 who received an inactivated influenza vaccine. The CDR3 runs from the conserved cysteine through the conserved F or W. The D gene is left open where the match is weak. Clone size is stated in some rows and not others, as once, few, many or a class when expanded.

V,size,D,J,DNA,CDR3
TRBV7-9,many,-,TRBJ1-1,TGTGCCAGCAGCTTAGAAACAGCGAACACTGAAGCTTTCTTT,CASSLETANTEAFF
TRBV7-8,few,TRBD1,TRBJ2-7,TGTGCCAGCAGCCAGGGGACAGCTACTACCTACGAGCAGTACTTC,CASSQGTATTYEQYF
TRBV20-1,few,TRBD2,TRBJ2-5,TGCAGTGGTACTAGCGGCCAAGAGACCCAGTACTTC,CSGTSGQETQYF
TRBV9,few,TRBD1,TRBJ1-2,TGTGCCAGCAGCATTGGACAGGGGGCGCCCGGCTACACCTTC,CASSIGQGAPGYTF
TRBV7-6,few,TRBD2,TRBJ2-3,TGTGCCAGCAGCTTAGTAGCGGGGCACGGCACAGATACGCAGTATTTT,CASSLVAGHGTDTQYF
TRBV2,few,-,TRBJ2-2,TGTGCCAGCAACGGGGGATGGGGCACCGGGGAGCTGTTTTTT,CASNGGWGTGELFF
TRBV27,few,TRBD1,TRBJ1-2,TGTGCCAGCAGCCGAGTCCCGGGACAGTGGGGCTACACCTTC,CASSRVPGQWGYTF
TRBV7-2,few,-,TRBJ2-3,TGTGCCAGCAGCTTTACTAGTCTTTCTACAGATACGCAGTATTTT,CASSFTSLSTDTQYF
TRBV11-2,-,-,TRBJ2-2,TGTGCCAGCAGCTCCCAACTGGGGGGGCACACCGGGGAGCTGTTTTTT,CASSSQLGGHTGELFF
TRBV20-1,few,TRBD2,TRBJ2-1,TGCAGTGCTAGAGCTACGGGGGGGCTCTACAATGAGCAGTTCTTC,CSARATGGLYNEQFF
TRBV11-3,-,-,TRBJ2-2,TGTGCCAGCAGCCTTACGCAGGGTTCCACCGGGGAGCTGTTTTTT,CASSLTQGSTGELFF
TRBV29-1,few,-,TRBJ1-2,TGCAGTGAGGGGGGGAGCTATGGCTACACCTTC,CSEGGSYGYTF
TRBV7-2,-,-,TRBJ2-1,TGTGCCAGCAGCCAGGGGGGCTTCTACAATGAGCAGTTCTTC,CASSQGGFYNEQFF
TRBV12-3/TRBV12-4,-,-,TRBJ1-2,TGTGCCAGCAGTTTTAGACAGAGGCGCGACTATGGCTACACCTTC,CASSFRQRRDYGYTF
TRBV20-1,few,TRBD1,TRBJ2-1,TGCAGTGCTATTCTGACAGGGAATGAGCAGTTCTTC,CSAILTGNEQFF
TRBV6-6,-,-,TRBJ2-2,TGTGCCAGCAGTCCGTCGGTCACCGGGGAGCTGTTTTTT,CASSPSVTGELFF
TRBV7-2,many,TRBD1,TRBJ2-3,TGTGCCAGCAGCTTGGCGGGACAGGCAGATACGCAGTATTTT,CASSLAGQADTQYF
TRBV5-1,many,-,TRBJ2-7,TGCGCCAGCAGCCCGGACTCGAGCTCCTACGAGCAGTACTTC,CASSPDSSSYEQYF
TRBV27,-,-,TRBJ2-3,TGTGCCAGCCTAAGGGCGCAGTATTTT,CASLRAQYF
TRBV5-1,many,-,TRBJ1-3,TGCGCCAGCAGCACGACAGGCTTCTCTGGAAACACCATATATTTT,CASSTTGFSGNTIYF
TRBV28,-,TRBD1,TRBJ2-1,TGTGCCAGCAAACAGGGGCTCACCAATGAGCAGTTCTTC,CASKQGLTNEQFF
TRBV7-2,-,-,TRBJ2-3,TGTGCCAGCAGCTCGCAGGCCGCAGATACGCAGTATTTT,CASSSQAADTQYF
TRBV9,few,-,TRBJ2-7,TGTGCCAGCAGCCCCAAGATCTCCTACGAGCAGTACTTC,CASSPKISYEQYF
TRBV2,few,-,TRBJ1-1,TGTGCCAGCAGGATACAGGGGAACACTGAAGCTTTCTTT,CASRIQGNTEAFF
TRBV7-2,many,-,TRBJ1-3,TGTGCCAGCAGCCCTGGTTTCTCTGGAAACACCATATATTTT,CASSPGFSGNTIYF